The subject of this entry is one T cell receptor (beta chain). The data belong to a study of blood T cell repertoires in COVID-19. The J segment lost 4 bases and the V segment lost 5 bases, leaving 14 bases of the junction unmatched. This CDR3 is built from 17 residues. Germline values: CDR1 SGHAT, CDR2 FQNNGV. TCRdb's copy holds only in-frame clones and misses some; the assay was immunoSEQ multiplex PCR. The table shows some 160,000 clones, with approximately 90% occurring only once. Material for sequencing was peripheral blood. The receptor was isolated from a woman aged 60 to 75 with active COVID-19. The rearrangement uses TRBV11-2 and TRBJ2-7; 10 nucleotides match TRBD2. Here the CDR3 reads CASSPIGASGSKYEQYF. Here the CDR3 DNA reads TGTGCCAGCAGCCCCATTGGGGCTAGCGGGAGTAAGTACGAGCAGTACTTC.